The clone carrying this TCR beta chain was found a few times. Antigen specificity is unknown. These data are taken from a study of cytomegalovirus exposure and HLA in healthy donors. Overall study: HLA-typed donors were the source of about 85 million unique TCRs held in an early data release.

Whole-study findings and limits: In vitro data verified a few CMV-associated chains as specific for CMV antigens. When analyzed later, the rates of TCR association showed variation by HLA locus, with DRB1 the most and HLA-C the fewest.

CDR1 MNHNS and CDR2 SASEGT come from the germline V gene. This CDR3 has 13 residues. V gave up 6 bases and J gave up 8 bases, with 13 bases separating them. Primers for the PCR totalled 60 Vbeta and 13 Jbeta. Original processing notes: Later, an analysis found 80 million or so unique TCR beta chains, and some 10 million of these were shared. The table came from immunoSEQ multiplex PCR; TCRdb's copy has only in-frame clones and leaves some out. That table gives V, J and clone size, and the DNA gave D and trimming. The sample consists of approximately 86,000 clones, around 71% of them appearing once. The chain employs TRBV6-1 and TRBJ1-4; D is unresolved. The clonotype originates from a man aged 55 to 70 in good health and CMV-seronegative. Sequencing was carried out using PBMCs. The CDR3 DNA is TGTGCCAGCAGCGGGTCAACTGACGAAAAACTGTTTTTT. Protein sequence: CASSGSTDEKLFF.